This T cell receptor beta chain was captured in a study of T cells in Graves' hyperthyroidism and ophthalmopathy. General study findings and limits: Blood held most thyroid clonotypes expanded above 0.001 frequency.

Points on this clonotype: Antigen specificity is unknown. Being one base from a much bigger clone, this may be a read error.

Ophthalmopathy cases met thresholds of Clinical Activity Score at least 3, NOSPECS grade at least 4 and duration under 3 months. Each 10 ml fresh peripheral blood draw supplied the PBMCs. RNA transcripts gave rise to amplified TCR beta CDR3 regions. A set of HTBI primers served as the primers for a first-round RT-PCR of the TCR CDR3. MiXCR, run by TCRdb on the multiplex PCR reads, gives a single entry per CDR3 protein. This sample has about 400,000 distinct CDR3 sequences, with about 14% found just once. The CDR3 extends over 13 amino acids. Germline loops: CDR1 MNHEY, CDR2 SVGEGT. V was trimmed by 5 bases and J by 5 bases, leaving 10 bases between them.

The chain uses TRBV6-2 or TRBV6-3 and TRBJ1-5, with D unresolved. This receptor was taken from a man aged 18 to 29 with Graves' ophthalmopathy. The sequenced sample was blood. The CDR3, as DNA: TGTGCCAGCAGTGGGGTGAGGGATCAGCCCCAGCATTTT. Translation gives CASSGVRDQPQHF.